Sequencing of this TCR beta chain was carried out in a study of OX40 agonist ivuxolimab in advanced cancers. Turning to the study itself: At 0.01 to 10 mg/kg, ivuxolimab was administered intravenously to patients every 2 weeks. One patient with hepatocellular carcinoma and two with cutaneous melanoma, three in all, had partial responses.

Clones were sequenced by immunoSEQ multiplex PCR, and TCRdb holds only the in-frame ones, with some missing. The repertoire includes tens of thousands of clones, approximately 84% of them detected once, and 0.38% sits in the top ten. Germline CDR1 SEHNR, CDR2 FQNEAQ (reference sequence). The germline V and J ends were trimmed by 5 bases and 7 bases, with 17 bases remaining between them. This CDR3 region has 15 residues. Individuals having autoimmune disease history or systemic immunosuppression were not enrolled. Study-wide results and limits: Among the lowest peripheral clonal expansion occurred in 0.1-3.0 mg/kg partial responders.

With respect to this clone: What it binds is unknown.

This sequence joins TRBV7-9 and TRBJ2-2; D tentatively fits TRBD1 or TRBD2 (7 bases each). Material: CD4+ or CD8+ T cells sorted from blood, obtained in a trial of the OX40 agonist ivuxolimab. The TCR comes from an adult with an advanced solid tumor such as melanoma, head and neck, liver or kidney cancer. The CDR3 DNA sequence: TGTGCCAGCAGCCCAGGGGAGGGGGCCGACGGGGAGCTGTTTTTT. Translation gives CASSPGEGADGELFF.